The 27 T cell receptor beta chains below all came from one sample that was sequenced in a study of blood T cells in healthy people across ages (dated by TCRdb to about 2015). The library was produced with 5' RACE. The listed sequencing device is Illumina HiSeq 2500. A second roughly 6 to 12 cycle PCR used a sample-barcoded 5' primer and a J-beta primer mix. TCRdb redid the processing of the public reads, applying fastp at Q25 and MiXCR, and retained in-frame beta chains. Each CDR3 protein appears once, grouped with its most common genes and DNA. The table for this sample lists 870,000 or so distinct CDR3 sequences; more than 25% of them were counted only once. The top ten hold roughly 17% of the sample. The sample was blood. These receptors originate from a woman older than 75 in good health.

The chain combines TRBV12-3 or TRBV12-4 with TRBJ1-4; D remains ambiguous. The CDR3 sequence is 13 residues long. V was pared by 2 bases and J by 7 bases, with 8 bases between. This chain's CDR3 is CASSLYGPEKLFF. CDR3 sequence (DNA): TGTGCCAGCAGTTTATATGGTCCTGAAAAACTGTTTTTT.

The V gene is TRBV27, the J gene TRBJ2-7, with D tentatively TRBD1 (5 bases). CDR1 and CDR2 (germline): MNHEY, SMNVEV (reference sequence). The CDR3 runs to 13 residues. Between the trimmed V and J ends, which lost 9 bases and 0 bases, there was a span of 12 bases. CDR3 nucleotides: TGTGCCAGGATGGGCAGGGCCTCCTACGAGCAGTACTTC. Translated: CARMGRASYEQYF.

In this sample, this clonotype turned up many times. The chain combines TRBV9 with TRBJ2-3; D might be TRBD1 (6 bases). Germline CDR1 is SGDLS and CDR2 is YYNGEE. The V and J ends lost 0 bases and 3 bases respectively, with 17 bases between them. This CDR3 has 17 amino acids. The DNA of the CDR3 is TGTGCCAGCAGCGTAGCGGTGACAGGTGGGACGACAGATACGCAGTATTTT. Translated: CASSVAVTGGTTDTQYF.

This clonotype was counted ten times or more. This rearrangement joins TRBV2 to TRBJ2-5, with 16 bases fitting TRBD2. The CDR3 covers 16 residues. Germline V gene lookup returns CDR1 SNHLY and CDR2 FYNNEI. The ends lost 6 bases at V and 5 bases at J; junction bases unmatched: 6. The chain's CDR3 is CASRRGLAGGSETQYF. CDR3 bases: TGTGCCAGCAGACGGGGACTAGCGGGGGGGTCGGAGACCCAGTACTTC.

This chain uses TRBV6-6 with TRBJ2-1; 9 nucleotides agree with TRBD2. The CDR3 has 15 amino acids. V was pared by 0 bases and J by 5 bases, with 2 bases of the junction left unmatched. Germline V CDR1 and CDR2: MNHNY, SVGAGI (reference sequence). This CDR3 is CASSYSRTSDNEQFF. The DNA for the CDR3 is TGTGCCAGCAGTTACTCTAGGACTAGCGACAATGAGCAGTTCTTC.

The chain's CDR3 is CATSLDSPYEQYF. The CDR3 DNA reads as TGTGCCACCAGTTTAGACAGTCCCTACGAGCAGTACTTC. This rearrangement joins TRBV15 to TRBJ2-7; weak D call: TRBD1 (5 bases). Germline V gene lookup returns CDR1 LNHNV and CDR2 YYDKDF (reference sequence). The CDR3 extends over 13 amino acids. V was trimmed by 6 bases and J by 2 bases, leaving 11 bases between them.

The table lists this clonotype with many counts. The rearrangement joins TRBV20-1 to TRBJ1-2; D perhaps matches TRBD1 (6 bases). Per the germline V gene, CDR1 is DFQATT and CDR2 is SNEGSKA (reference sequence). The CDR3 runs 14 residues. The V gene lost 3 bases and the J gene lost 4 bases, with 15 bases spanning the gap. The CDR3 loop is CSASAGGVGYGYTF. The DNA for the CDR3 is TGCAGTGCTAGTGCGGGGGGCGTCGGCTATGGCTACACCTTC.

The chain couples TRBV12-3 or TRBV12-4 to TRBJ2-3; D may be TRBD2 (5 bases). V lost 7 bases, J lost 15 bases, and 32 bases lay in between. The CDR3 contains 16 residues. As DNA, the CDR3 is TGTGCCAGCAAAAGGAGAGACATGGGGAGAGCAGATACGGAATATTTT. Translated: CASKRRDMGRADTEYF.

This clonotype was detected ten times or more. The chain has TRBV5-6 and TRBJ2-1, with D hard to call. The CDR3 spans 13 residues. Between the trimmed V and J ends, which lost 2 bases and 9 bases, there was a span of 12 bases. The germline gives CDR1 SGHDT, CDR2 YYEEEE. The CDR3: CASSFPGYGEQFF. CDR3 nucleotides: TGTGCCAGCAGCTTTCCAGGATACGGTGAGCAGTTCTTC.

This clonotype was observed many times. The gene calls are TRBV12-3 or TRBV12-4 and TRBJ1-2, with TRBD1 matching over 7 bases. J lost 8 bases, V lost 3 bases, and 6 bases had no gene match. The CDR3 has 13 amino acids. The CDR3 sequence is CASSFGQAAGYTF. The CDR3 DNA is TGTGCCAGCAGTTTCGGACAGGCAGCAGGCTACACCTTC.

The V call is TRBV11-2, the J call TRBJ2-2; tentatively, D is TRBD2 (6 bases). Germline V gene data show CDR1 as SGHAT and CDR2 as FQNNGV. This CDR3 region has 15 residues. V was shortened by 5 bases and J by 3 bases, with 13 bases between the two germline ends. The DNA of the CDR3 is TGTGCCAGCAGCCAGCAGGGAGGTCACACCGGGGAGCTGTTTTTT. As protein: CASSQQGGHTGELFF.

This clonotype was seen at least ten times. The chain joins TRBV12-1 to TRBJ2-7; the table's D call, TRBD1, was not checked against the DNA. TRBV12-1 is listed as a pseudogene. This CDR3 is 15 amino acids long. The DNA for the CDR3 is TGTGCCAGCAGCCGACCCGGGACAGGGTTATACGAGCAGTACTTC. It codes for CASSRPGTGLYEQYF.

V and J are TRBV14 and TRBJ2-3; D perhaps matches TRBD1 (6 bases). CDR3 length: 15 residues. CDR1 is SGHDN and CDR2 is FVKESK in the germline V gene. Between the trimmed V and J ends, which lost 8 bases and 2 bases, there was a span of 17 bases. This CDR3 reads CASLPPGQHTDTQYF. Here the CDR3 DNA reads TGTGCCAGCCTACCACCGGGACAACACACAGATACGCAGTATTTT.

This clonotype was observed a handful of times. The V and J genes are TRBV20-1 and TRBJ1-5; possible D gene TRBD1, 5 bases. Germline CDR1 reads DFQATT; CDR2 reads SNEGSKA (reference sequence). V shed 3 bases and J shed 5 bases, with 14 bases lying between them. The CDR3 has 14 residues. The CDR3 loop is CSARGGYGDQPQHF. The CDR3 nucleotides read TGCAGTGCTAGGGGGGGTTATGGCGATCAGCCCCAGCATTTT.

This clonotype was observed at least ten times. The gene calls are TRBV3-1 and TRBJ2-3; 9 bases agree with TRBD1. This CDR3 is built from 15 residues. Germline CDR1 and CDR2: LGHDT and YNNKEL (reference sequence). Unmatched junction bases numbered 9, after V lost 5 bases and J lost 6 bases. The CDR3 region has the DNA TGTGCCAGCAGCTCGGCACAGGGGGCAGGGGATACGCAGTATTTT. Translated, it gives CASSSAQGAGDTQYF.

Only a few counts were recorded for this clonotype. J is TRBJ1-2 and V is TRBV3-1; D not certain. Trimming cost V 10 bases and J 5 bases, with 11 bases left between them. Germline CDR1 is LGHDT and CDR2 is YNNKEL (reference sequence). This CDR3 has 11 amino acids. In nucleotides, the CDR3 is TGTGCCACTGAGGGAAGGTATGGCTACACCTTC. Protein sequence: CATEGRYGYTF.

This clonotype was detected ten times or more. This CDR3 is CAISGGAGRSNQPQHF. CDR3 in DNA: TGTGCCATCAGTGGCGGGGCAGGGAGGAGCAATCAGCCCCAGCATTTT. The chain uses TRBV10-3 and TRBJ1-5; possibly TRBD1 for D (5 bases). The CDR3 has 16 residues. Trimming removed 4 bases from V and 1 base from J, with 14 bases in between. Germline V CDR1 and CDR2: ENHRY, SYGVKD.

This clonotype was recorded many times. The chain links TRBV7-2 to TRBJ1-5; no clear D. The CDR3 totals 15 residues. The germline V and J ends were trimmed by 5 bases and 2 bases, with 13 bases remaining between them. CDR1 is SGHTA, CDR2 FQGNSA, per germline. The CDR3 loop is CASSPRGLGNQPQHF. In nucleotides, the CDR3 is TGTGCCAGCAGCCCTCGAGGGTTGGGCAATCAGCCCCAGCATTTT.

The V call is TRBV7-2, the J call TRBJ1-5, with 8 bases that match TRBD1. Germline CDR1 reads SGHTA; CDR2 reads FQGNSA. This CDR3 has 12 amino acids. V dropped 4 bases and J dropped 11; count of bases not matched to a gene: 4. The CDR3 loop is CASSSRQGSQHF. The CDR3 bases are TGTGCCAGCAGCTCTAGACAGGGGTCCCAGCATTTT.

The CDR3: CASSSQSSGNTIYF. For the CDR3, the DNA is TGTGCCAGCAGCTCTCAGAGCTCTGGAAACACCATATATTTT. The chain recombines TRBV11-2 with TRBJ1-3; no clear D gene. The CDR3 is made up of 14 amino acids. The V gene lost 4 bases and the J gene lost 0 bases, with 7 bases spanning the gap. Germline V gives CDR1 SGHAT, CDR2 FQNNGV.

This clonotype was counted a single time. The chain joins TRBV3-1 to TRBJ1-5; 9 bases map to TRBD1. CDR3 length equals 14 residues. Germline loops: CDR1 LGHDT, CDR2 YNNKEL (reference sequence). V lost 1 base and J lost 10; bases outside the gene matches: 5. The CDR3: CASSQATGGGPQHF. CDR3 DNA: TGTGCCAGCAGCCAAGCGACAGGGGGGGGCCCCCAGCATTTT.

In its sample, this clonotype was seen many times. The CDR3 is CASSFHMEGEQFF. The CDR3 coding sequence is TGTGCCAGCAGTTTTCATATGGAAGGTGAGCAGTTCTTC. The rearrangement uses TRBV12-3 or TRBV12-4 and TRBJ2-1, with unresolved D. This CDR3 comprises 13 residues. V was shortened by 3 bases and J by 9 bases, with 12 bases between the two germline ends.

CDR3 amino acids: CASSRPYGGMFSDTQYF. In DNA, the CDR3 is TGCGCCAGCAGCCGTCCGTACGGGGGGATGTTTTCAGATACGCAGTATTTT. V usage is TRBV5-1 and J usage is TRBJ2-3, with 7 bases matching TRBD2. This CDR3 spans 17 amino acids. Germline values: CDR1 SGHRS, CDR2 YFSETQ. The V gene end was trimmed by 4 bases and the J gene end by 4 bases; junction bases not matched to a gene: 15. The complete variable domain, with remaining parts taken from reference TRBV5-1 and TRBJ2-3, reads KAGVTQTPRYLIKTRGQQVTLSCSPISGHRSVSWYQQTPGQGLQFLFEYFSETQRNKGNFPGRFSGRQFSNSRSEMNVSTLELGDSALYLCASSRPYGGMFSDTQYFGPGTRLTVL.

This clonotype was counted only a few times. This sequence joins TRBV6-2 or TRBV6-3 and TRBJ1-1; D call uncertain. This CDR3 is 15 amino acids long. Trimming removed 7 bases from V and 5 bases from J, with 20 bases in between. Germline V gene lookup returns CDR1 MNHEY and CDR2 SVGEGT. CDR3 region: CASTLHRTVQTEAFF. CDR3 DNA: TGTGCCAGCACGTTACATAGGACGGTCCAGACTGAAGCTTTCTTT.

This clonotype was observed many times. This rearrangement joins TRBV29-1 to TRBJ2-5; D might be TRBD1 or TRBD2, each matching 5 bases. Germline CDR1 SQVTM, CDR2 ANQGSEA. Trimming cost V 0 bases and J 4 bases, with 9 bases left between them. This CDR3 contains 13 residues. CDR3 nucleotide sequence: TGCAGCGTTGAAGACCGAGGGGCAGAGACCCAGTACTTC. Translated: CSVEDRGAETQYF.

This clonotype was observed at least ten times. The CDR3 region is CSARGQLNTEAFF. The CDR3 region has the DNA TGCAGCGCTCGGGGACAGTTGAACACTGAAGCTTTCTTT. The rearrangement joins TRBV29-1 to TRBJ1-1, with TRBD1 identical over 7 bases. The CDR3 totals 13 residues. The germline CDR1 and CDR2 sequences are SQVTM and ANQGSEA. V shed 7 bases, J shed 0 bases, and the junction held 5 bases outside the gene matches.

In this sample, this clonotype turned up many times. The chain recombines TRBV20-1 with TRBJ1-6; TRBD1 matches at 11 bases. Losses at the gene ends were 3 bases for V and 7 bases for J; bases not matched to a gene: 5. Germline values: CDR1 DFQATT, CDR2 SNEGSKA (reference sequence). The CDR3 loop spans 15 amino acids. CDR3 amino acids: CSASQGQGANSPLHF. CDR3 coding DNA: TGCAGTGCTAGCCAAGGACAGGGGGCGAATTCACCCCTCCACTTT.